This T cell receptor (beta chain) originates from a study of PD-L1 blockade in urothelial cancer. Libraries were prepared by immunoSEQ multiplex PCR; TCRdb keeps only in-frame clonotypes and omits some of them. Here the sample spans tens of thousands of clones, 88% being singletons. The V gene end was trimmed by 5 bases and the J gene end by 5 bases; junction bases not matched to a gene: 14. From germline, CDR1 is MDHEN and CDR2 SYDVKM. The CDR3 contains 16 residues. Sample time point: peripheral blood 6 weeks after treatment start. J is TRBJ1-2 and V is TRBV28, with TRBD1 identical over 7 bases. This TCR was recovered from a man in his sixties with urothelial cancer. The specimen was PBMCs, collected around atezolizumab (anti-PD-L1) treatment. CDR3 sequence reads: CASSALKGGMGYGYTF. The CDR3 DNA reads as TGTGCCAGCAGTGCCCTCAAAGGGGGCATGGGTTATGGCTACACCTTC.